The 18 T cell receptor beta chains in this list originate from one sample, sequenced in a study of blood T cell repertoires in COVID-19. Libraries were prepared by immunoSEQ multiplex PCR; TCRdb keeps only in-frame clonotypes and omits some of them. The sample contains 350,000 to 450,000 clones, about 88% of which appear only once. Sequences were obtained from peripheral blood. The origin of the receptors is a human donor in a cohort sampled during active COVID-19.

This sequence joins TRBV29-1 and TRBJ1-1, with TRBD1 identical over 10 bases. The ends lost 7 bases at V and 5 bases at J; junction bases unmatched: 7. Per germline, CDR1 SQVTM and CDR2 ANQGSEA. The CDR3 is 13 amino acids. CDR3 in amino acids: CSGEDRGRTEAFF. In nucleotides, the CDR3 is TGCAGCGGAGAGGACAGGGGGAGGACTGAAGCTTTCTTT.

This chain connects TRBV5-1 to TRBJ2-7, with no clear D. V was shortened by 2 bases and J by 0 bases, with 9 bases between the two germline ends. The CDR3 is 14 amino acids. Germline lookup yields CDR1 SGHRS and CDR2 YFSETQ. For the CDR3, the DNA is TGCGCCAGCAGCTTAAGGAGCGACTCCTACGAGCAGTACTTC. It is translated as CASSLRSDSYEQYF.

The chain has TRBV5-8 and TRBJ1-6; the D gene is possibly TRBD1 (5 bases). Germline CDR1 reads SGHTS; CDR2 reads YDEGEE. CDR3 length: 17 residues. The V and J ends lost 4 bases and 0 bases respectively, with 14 bases between them. CDR3 DNA sequence: TGTGCCAGCAGCCCCAGGGCCGGGAGCTCCTATAATTCACCCCTCCACTTT. This encodes CASSPRAGSSYNSPLHF.

This chain connects TRBV6-6 to TRBJ2-5; 11 nucleotides agree with TRBD2. Per the germline V gene, CDR1 is MNHNY and CDR2 is SVGAGI (reference sequence). Trimming at V came to 0 bases and at J to 4 bases, leaving 4 bases not matched to a gene. The CDR3 totals 16 residues. This chain's CDR3 is CASSYSVSGRGETQYF. CDR3 sequence (DNA): TGTGCCAGCAGTTACTCCGTTAGCGGGAGGGGAGAGACCCAGTACTTC.

The V and J genes are TRBV30 and TRBJ2-3, with 7 bases matching TRBD2. After removal of 2 bases from V and 3 bases from J, the junction contained 2 bases not matched to a gene. Looked up from germline, CDR1 is GTSNPN and CDR2 is SVGIG (reference sequence). The CDR3 spans 13 residues. Here the CDR3 DNA reads TGTGCCTGGAGTCCAGCGGGGACAGATACGCAGTATTTT. Its protein is CAWSPAGTDTQYF.

The chain combines TRBV29-1 with TRBJ2-5; 16 positions agree with TRBD2. Germline CDR1 SQVTM, CDR2 ANQGSEA. The CDR3 runs 17 residues. V lost 6 bases, J lost 4 bases, and 11 bases stayed unmatched. CDR3 nucleotides: TGCAGCGTGGGACTAGCGGGAGGGCCGATATTACTAGAGACCCAGTACTTC. Its protein is CSVGLAGGPILLETQYF. Combining the CDR3 with reference TRBV29-1 and TRBJ2-5 gives the whole variable domain SAVISQKPSRDICQRGTSLTIQCQVDSQVTMMFWYRQQPGQSLTLIATANQGSEATYESGFVIDKFPISRPNLTFSTLTVSNMSPEDSSIYLCSVGLAGGPILLETQYFGPGTRLLVL.

The chain has TRBV30 and TRBJ2-2; TRBD1 might be the D (6 bases). The germline CDR1 and CDR2 sequences are GTSNPN and SVGIG (reference sequence). This CDR3 region has 13 residues. Trimming shortened V by 3 bases and J by 6 bases, and 11 bases separated the two germline ends. The CDR3 sequence is CAWRLQGSGELFF. Here the CDR3 DNA reads TGTGCCTGGAGGTTACAGGGCTCCGGGGAGCTGTTTTTT.

This clone has just one count. The gene calls are TRBV25-1 and TRBJ2-5; perhaps TRBD2 as D (7 bases). V lost 1 base and J 2 bases, leaving 14 bases between the germline ends. CDR3 size: 16 residues. Germline V gene data show CDR1 as MGHDK and CDR2 as SYGVNS. CDR3 amino acids: CASSESFGGPQETQYF. CDR3 in DNA: TGTGCCAGCAGTGAATCTTTCGGGGGGCCTCAAGAGACCCAGTACTTC. The full variable domain, with the rest looked up from reference TRBV25-1 and TRBJ2-5, is EADIYQTPRYLVIGTGKKITLECSQTMGHDKMYWYQQDPGMELHLIHYSYGVNSTEKGDLSSESTVSRIRTEHFPLTLESARPSHTSQYLCASSESFGGPQETQYFGPGTRLLVL.

This clone was recorded only once. In DNA form, the CDR3 reads TGTGCCAGCAGCCTTAAAGACAGGGCGGGTGAAGCTTTCTTT. It specifies CASSLKDRAGEAFF. This chain links TRBV3-1 (or the pseudogene TRBV3-2) with TRBJ1-1; 7 positions agree with TRBD1. CDR1 and CDR2 (germline): LGHDT, YNNKEL (reference sequence). The CDR3 totals 14 residues. J gave up 7 bases and V 4 bases, and 9 bases lay outside the gene matches.

The count of this clone is one. The rearrangement joins TRBV28 to TRBJ2-7; perhaps TRBD1 as D (6 bases). Germline CDR1 is MDHEN and CDR2 is SYDVKM. Between the trimmed V and J ends, which lost 3 bases and 3 bases, there was a span of 9 bases. This CDR3 is built from 13 residues. In DNA, the CDR3 is TGTGCCAGCAGTTTGGACAGCCGCTACGAGCAGTACTTC. Protein product: CASSLDSRYEQYF.

V gene TRBV30 combines with J gene TRBJ1-2; 8 positions agree with TRBD1. The CDR3 is 13 amino acids. V was pared by 5 bases and J by 6 bases, with 8 bases of the junction left unmatched. The V gene's germline CDR1 is GTSNPN and CDR2 SVGIG (reference sequence). Written as DNA, the CDR3 is TGTGCCTGGCAAGGACAGGGCTGGAATGGCTACACCTTC. It translates to CAWQGQGWNGYTF. Together with reference TRBV30 and TRBJ1-2, the CDR3 gives the full variable domain: SQTIHQWPATLVQPVGSPLSLECTVEGTSNPNLYWYRQAAGRGLQLLFYSVGIGQISSEVPQNLSASRPQDRQFILSSKKLLLSDSGFYLCAWQGQGWNGYTFGSGTRLTVV.

V and J are TRBV10-2 and TRBJ2-6; D might be TRBD2 (6 bases). The CDR3 covers 20 residues. The germline V gene has CDR1 WSHSY and CDR2 SAAADI. Trimming took off 2 bases at V and 0 bases at J, with 20 bases between the two ends. The CDR3 region has the DNA TGCGCCAGCAGTGAGACCGCGGGACGGTCCCCTGACTCTGGGGCCAACGTCCTGACTTTC. Its translation is CASSETAGRSPDSGANVLTF.

The chain links TRBV27 to TRBJ2-2; 11 bases are shared with TRBD2. Per the germline V gene, CDR1 is MNHEY and CDR2 is SMNVEV (reference sequence). The CDR3 sequence is 17 residues long. The V gene end was trimmed by 6 bases and the J gene end by 6 bases; junction bases not matched to a gene: 12. The CDR3 bases are TGTGCCAGCAGCCCATTGAGACTAGCGGGATCGTCCGGGGAGCTGTTTTTT. Encoded protein: CASSPLRLAGSSGELFF.

The chain employs TRBV30 and TRBJ2-3; 8 positions match TRBD2. Germline CDR1 and CDR2: GTSNPN and SVGIG (reference sequence). After removal of 2 bases from V and 6 bases from J, the junction contained 7 bases not matched to a gene. The CDR3 covers 14 residues. The CDR3 reads CAWSLGLASDTQYF. CDR3 DNA: TGTGCCTGGAGTCTAGGACTAGCTAGTGATACGCAGTATTTT.

The CDR3 reads CASSYPTGIVTDGYTF. Written as DNA, the CDR3 is TGTGCCAGCAGTTATCCGACAGGGATAGTTACGGATGGCTACACCTTC. The chain carries TRBV6-5 and TRBJ1-2, with 7 positions matching TRBD1. V was clipped by 3 bases and J by 6 bases; unmatched bases: 13. The CDR3 runs 16 residues. CDR1 and CDR2 (germline): MNHEY, SVGAGI.

The chain links TRBV7-9 to TRBJ2-3; D unclear. The germline V gene encodes CDR1 SEHNR and CDR2 FQNEAQ (reference sequence). This CDR3 region has 14 residues. V lost 5 bases, J lost 4 bases, and 13 bases lay in between. The CDR3 DNA reads as TGTGCCAGCAGCAGCTCGCCTCCCTCAGATACGCAGTATTTT. Protein product: CASSSSPPSDTQYF. Supplemented by reference TRBV7-9 and TRBJ2-3, the full variable domain reads DTGVSQNPRHKITKRGQNVTFRCDPISEHNRLYWYRQTLGQGPEFLTYFQNEAQLEKSRLLSDRFSAERPKGSFSTLEIQRTEQGDSAMYLCASSSSPPSDTQYFGPGTRLTVL.

The chain joins TRBV7-8 to TRBJ2-7, with no clear D. With 5 bases removed from V and 4 bases from J, the gap between germline ends came to 12 bases. CDR1 is SGHVS, CDR2 FQNEAQ, per germline. The CDR3 has 13 residues. CDR3 nucleotide sequence: TGTGCCAGCAGCCCCCGCGGAAGGTACGAGCAGTACTTC. Protein product: CASSPRGRYEQYF.

V is TRBV18 and J is TRBJ2-1; D remains unclear. Trimming left V 5 bases short and J 4 bases short, with 15 bases between. The CDR3 sequence is 15 residues long. Germline loops: CDR1 KGHSH, CDR2 LQKENI. CDR3 DNA: TGTGCCAGCTCAGGGTCGGGTCGGAATTACAATGAGCAGTTCTTC. Protein sequence: CASSGSGRNYNEQFF.